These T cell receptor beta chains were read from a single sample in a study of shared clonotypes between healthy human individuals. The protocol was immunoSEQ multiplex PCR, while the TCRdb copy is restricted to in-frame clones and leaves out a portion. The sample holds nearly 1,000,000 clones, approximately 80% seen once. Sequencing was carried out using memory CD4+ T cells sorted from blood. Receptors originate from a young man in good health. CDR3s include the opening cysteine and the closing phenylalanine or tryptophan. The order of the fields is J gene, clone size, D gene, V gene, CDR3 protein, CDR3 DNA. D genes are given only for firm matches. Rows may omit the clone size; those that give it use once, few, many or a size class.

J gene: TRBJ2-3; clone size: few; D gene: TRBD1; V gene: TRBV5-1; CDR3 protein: CASSLGRQGVGSTDTQYF; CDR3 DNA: TGCGCCAGCAGCTTGGGCCGACAGGGAGTTGGGAGCACAGATACGCAGTATTTT
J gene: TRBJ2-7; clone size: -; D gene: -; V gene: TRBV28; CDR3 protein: CASRTPHPRGEQYF; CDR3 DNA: TGTGCCAGTCGCACACCTCATCCTCGAGGGGAGCAGTACTTC
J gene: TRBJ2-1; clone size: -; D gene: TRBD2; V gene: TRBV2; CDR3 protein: CASSRAGGSDNEQFF; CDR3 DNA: TGTGCCAGCAGTAGAGCGGGAGGTTCGGACAATGAGCAGTTCTTC
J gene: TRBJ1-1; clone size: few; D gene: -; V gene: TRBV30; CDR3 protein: CAWSVQVNTEAFF; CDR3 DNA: TGTGCCTGGAGTGTACAAGTGAACACTGAAGCTTTCTTT
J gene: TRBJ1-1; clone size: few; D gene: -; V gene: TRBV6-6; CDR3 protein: CASSKQGGTEAFF; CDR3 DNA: TGTGCCAGCAGTAAACAGGGAGGCACTGAAGCTTTCTTT
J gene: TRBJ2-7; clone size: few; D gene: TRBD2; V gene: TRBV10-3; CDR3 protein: CAISEYREGEQYF; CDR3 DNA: TGTGCCATCAGTGAGTATAGGGAGGGCGAGCAGTACTTC
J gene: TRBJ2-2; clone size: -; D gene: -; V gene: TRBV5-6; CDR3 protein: CASSSTGELFF; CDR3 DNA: TGTGCCAGCAGCTCGACCGGGGAGCTGTTTTTT
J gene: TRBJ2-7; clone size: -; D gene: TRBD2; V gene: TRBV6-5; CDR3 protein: CASSRASGGTYEQYF; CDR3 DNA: TGTGCCAGCAGCCGAGCTAGCGGGGGTACCTACGAGCAGTACTTC
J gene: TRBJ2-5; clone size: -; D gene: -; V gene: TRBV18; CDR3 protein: CASSPGLQETQYF; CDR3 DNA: TGTGCCAGCTCACCGGGGTTACAAGAGACCCAGTACTTC
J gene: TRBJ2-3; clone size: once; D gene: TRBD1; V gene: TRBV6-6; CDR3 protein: CASRLGQETYF; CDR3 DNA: TGTGCCAGCAGGTTGGGACAGGAGACCTATTTT
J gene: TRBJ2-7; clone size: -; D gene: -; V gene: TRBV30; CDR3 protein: CAWKIDRSSYEQYF; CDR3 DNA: TGTGCCTGGAAGATTGACAGGAGCTCCTACGAGCAGTACTTC
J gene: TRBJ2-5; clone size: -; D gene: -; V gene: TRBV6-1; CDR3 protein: CAGVGEETQYF; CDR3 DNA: TGTGCAGGGGTAGGGGAGGAGACCCAGTACTTC
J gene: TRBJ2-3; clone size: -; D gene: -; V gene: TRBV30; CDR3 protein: CAWRIRDTQYF; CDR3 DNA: TGTGCCTGGAGGATAAGAGATACGCAGTATTTT
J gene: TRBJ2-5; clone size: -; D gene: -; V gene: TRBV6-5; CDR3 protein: CASSYSRQAGETQYF; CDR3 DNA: TGTGCCAGCAGTTACTCGAGGCAGGCGGGGGAGACCCAGTACTTC
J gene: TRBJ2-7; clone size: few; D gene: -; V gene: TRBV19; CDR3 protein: CASSQHTRSYEQYF; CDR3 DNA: TGTGCCAGTAGTCAACATACGCGTTCCTACGAGCAGTACTTC
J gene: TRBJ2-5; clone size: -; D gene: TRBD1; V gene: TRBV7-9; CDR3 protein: CASSWTGPQETQYF; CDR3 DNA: TGTGCCAGCAGCTGGACAGGGCCCCAAGAGACCCAGTACTTC
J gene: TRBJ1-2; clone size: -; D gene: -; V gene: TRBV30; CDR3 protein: CAWTRGGLSRGYTF; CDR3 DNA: TGTGCCTGGACCCGGGGAGGGTTGAGTCGTGGCTACACCTTC
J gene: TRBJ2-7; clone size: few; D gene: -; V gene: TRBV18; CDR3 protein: CASSSGRSSYEQYF; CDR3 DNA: TGTGCCAGCTCTTCAGGGAGAAGCTCCTACGAGCAGTACTTC
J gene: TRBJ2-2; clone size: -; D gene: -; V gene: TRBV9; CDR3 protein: CASSVVGGTITGELFF; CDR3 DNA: TGTGCCAGCAGCGTAGTCGGCGGGACGATCACCGGGGAGCTGTTTTTT
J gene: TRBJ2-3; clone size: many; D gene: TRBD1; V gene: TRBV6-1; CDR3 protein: CASSPVTGRIDTQYF; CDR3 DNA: TGTGCCAGCAGTCCAGTGACAGGGCGGATAGATACGCAGTATTTT
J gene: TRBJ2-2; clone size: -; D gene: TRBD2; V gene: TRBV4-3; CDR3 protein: CASSPRTGGTSWPGELFF; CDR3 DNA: TGCGCCAGCAGCCCTAGGACGGGTGGGACTAGCTGGCCCGGGGAGCTGTTTTTT
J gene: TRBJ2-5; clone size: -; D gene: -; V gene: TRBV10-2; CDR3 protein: CASSELETQYF; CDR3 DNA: TGCGCCAGCAGTGAGCTAGAGACCCAGTACTTC
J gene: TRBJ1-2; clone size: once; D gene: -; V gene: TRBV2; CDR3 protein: CASSSRSGALGYGYTF; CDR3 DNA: TGTGCCAGCAGTTCCCGTTCGGGGGCCTTGGGGTATGGCTACACCTTC
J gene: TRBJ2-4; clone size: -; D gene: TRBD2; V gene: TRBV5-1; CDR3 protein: CASSSTSGGKNIQYF; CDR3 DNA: TGCGCCAGCAGCTCGACTAGCGGGGGCAAAAACATTCAGTACTTC
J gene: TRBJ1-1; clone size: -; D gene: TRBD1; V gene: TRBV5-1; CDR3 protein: CASSLNLQGAGEAFF; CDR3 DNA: TGCGCCAGCAGCTTGAATCTACAGGGGGCTGGTGAAGCTTTCTTT
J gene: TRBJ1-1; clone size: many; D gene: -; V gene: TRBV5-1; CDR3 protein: CASNRDTEAFF; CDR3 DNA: TGCGCCAGCAACAGGGACACTGAAGCTTTCTTT
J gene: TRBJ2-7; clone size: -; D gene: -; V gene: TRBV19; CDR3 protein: CASSQLVGRGSYEQYF; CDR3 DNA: TGTGCCAGTAGCCAGTTAGTCGGCAGGGGAAGTTACGAGCAGTACTTC
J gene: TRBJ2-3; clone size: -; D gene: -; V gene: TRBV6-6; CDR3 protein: CASMGGGGTDTQYF; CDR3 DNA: TGTGCCAGCATGGGGGGAGGCGGCACAGATACGCAGTATTTT
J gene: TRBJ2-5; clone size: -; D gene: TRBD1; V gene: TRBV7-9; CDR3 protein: CASSGQVGETQYF; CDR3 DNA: TGTGCCAGCAGCGGACAGGTCGGAGAGACCCAGTACTTC
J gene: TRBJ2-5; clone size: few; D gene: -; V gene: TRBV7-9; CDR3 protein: CASSLGQRGETQYF; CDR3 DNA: TGTGCCAGCAGCTTAGGCCAGCGTGGGGAGACCCAGTACTTC
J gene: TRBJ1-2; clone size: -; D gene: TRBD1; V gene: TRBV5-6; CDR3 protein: CASSLAGQGVGREGYTF; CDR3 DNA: TGTGCCAGCAGCTTGGCTGGGCAGGGGGTGGGACGAGAAGGCTACACCTTC
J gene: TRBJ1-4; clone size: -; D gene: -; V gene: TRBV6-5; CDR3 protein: CASSYGANEKLFF; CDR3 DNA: TGTGCCAGCAGTTACGGGGCTAATGAAAAACTGTTTTTT
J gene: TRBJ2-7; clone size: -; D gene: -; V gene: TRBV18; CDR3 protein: CASSPRPSYEQYF; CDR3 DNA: TGTGCCAGCTCACCACGCCCTTCGTACGAGCAGTACTTC
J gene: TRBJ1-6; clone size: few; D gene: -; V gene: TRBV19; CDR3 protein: CAASQGYNSPLHF; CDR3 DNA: TGTGCCGCTTCCCAGGGCTATAATTCACCCCTCCACTTT
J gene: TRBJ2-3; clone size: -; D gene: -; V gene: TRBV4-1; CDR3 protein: CASSQSERPGTDTQYF; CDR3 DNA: TGCGCCAGCAGCCAATCGGAGAGGCCGGGTACAGATACGCAGTATTTT
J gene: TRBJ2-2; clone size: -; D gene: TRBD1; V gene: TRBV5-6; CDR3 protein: CASSPIPAARQGELFF; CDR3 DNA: TGTGCCAGCAGCCCTATTCCAGCTGCCCGACAGGGCGAGCTGTTTTTT
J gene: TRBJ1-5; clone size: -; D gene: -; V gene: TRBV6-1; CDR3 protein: CASSEAQPQHF; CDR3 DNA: TGTGCCAGCAGTGAAGCTCAGCCCCAGCATTTT
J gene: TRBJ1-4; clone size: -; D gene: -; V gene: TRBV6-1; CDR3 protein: CASSDGQGREKLFF; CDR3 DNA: TGTGCCAGCAGTGATGGTCAGGGACGAGAAAAACTGTTTTTT
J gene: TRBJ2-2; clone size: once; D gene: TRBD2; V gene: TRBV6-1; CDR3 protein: CASMSGGANTGELFF; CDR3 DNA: TGTGCCAGTATGAGCGGGGGTGCAAACACCGGGGAGCTGTTTTTT
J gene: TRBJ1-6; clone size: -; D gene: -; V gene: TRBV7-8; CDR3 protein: CASSAAGPLHF; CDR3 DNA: TGTGCCAGCAGCGCGGCGGGACCCCTCCACTTT
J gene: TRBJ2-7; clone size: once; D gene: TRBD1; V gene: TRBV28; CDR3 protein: CASSAGTVSYEQYF; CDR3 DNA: TGTGCCAGCAGTGCTGGGACAGTCTCCTACGAGCAGTACTTC